Below, 31 T cell receptor beta chains from the same sample are listed, as sequenced in a study of beta chain features in type 1 diabetes. Study-level results: Among all four CD4+ subsets, Type 1 diabetes patients had TCRB CDR3s that were moderately but significantly shorter.

The antigens these receptors bind are not known. Expressed TCRB transcripts were sequenced because the entire RNA isolate underwent reverse transcription. The method was immunoSEQ multiplex PCR; TCRdb's version includes in-frame clones alone and lacks a portion of them. The table lists approximately 250,000 clones, 24% of them singletons, with about 0.012% in the top ten. Material: naive CD4+ T cells from blood. The receptors originated from a woman in her 30s with type 1 diabetes.

This clone came up a few times. This chain connects TRBV30 to TRBJ1-3, with TRBD1 identical over 7 bases. This CDR3 spans 14 amino acids. Trimming cost V 4 bases and J 0 bases; bases outside gene matches: 3. Germline V gene lookup returns CDR1 GTSNPN and CDR2 SVGIG (reference sequence). CDR3 bases: TGTGCCTGGATTACAGGGGACTCTGGAAACACCATATATTTT. Its translation: CAWITGDSGNTIYF.

This clone was observed a few times. The V gene is TRBV20-1, the J gene TRBJ2-5; weak D call: TRBD2 (6 bases). This CDR3 has 11 amino acids. V lost 4 bases to trimming and J lost 7 bases, with 10 bases between them. Per germline, CDR1 DFQATT and CDR2 SNEGSKA (reference sequence). In DNA form, the CDR3 reads TGCAGTGCTAAGGAGGGGATGACCCAGTACTTC. The encoded protein is CSAKEGMTQYF.

This rearrangement joins TRBV7-6 to TRBJ2-7; TRBD2 matches 8 bases. V shed 5 bases, J shed 4 bases, and the junction held 7 bases outside the gene matches. Germline-derived CDR1 and CDR2 are SGHVS and FNYEAQ. CDR3 size: 14 residues. The CDR3 loop is CASSRGSGSYEQYF. CDR3 DNA: TGTGCCAGCAGCCGGGGGAGCGGGAGTTACGAGCAGTACTTC. Together with reference TRBV7-6 and TRBJ2-7, the CDR3 gives the full variable domain: GAGVSQSPRYKVTKRGQDVALRCDPISGHVSLYWYRQALGQGPEFLTYFNYEAQQDKSGLPNDRFSAERPEGSISTLTIQRTEQRDSAMYRCASSRGSGSYEQYFGPGTRLTVT.

This clone was counted between two and nine times. V usage is TRBV14 and J usage is TRBJ2-3, with a possible D match to TRBD1 (6 bases). The ends were cut back, 7 bases at V and 0 bases at J, with 11 bases in the middle. CDR3 length: 14 residues. Germline V lookup: CDR1 SGHDN, CDR2 FVKESK. CDR3 DNA sequence: TGTGCCAGCAAGGGGGAACTTAGCACAGATACGCAGTATTTT. Protein sequence: CASKGELSTDTQYF.

This clone was detected only a few times. The CDR3 here is CASSSTTEAFF. Written as DNA, the CDR3 is TGTGCCAGCAGCTCCACTACTGAAGCTTTCTTT. V is TRBV5-4 and J is TRBJ1-1; D unclear. In germline, CDR1 is SGHNT, CDR2 YYREEE (reference sequence). The CDR3 loop spans 11 amino acids. Trimming stripped 3 bases from V and 5 bases from J, with 5 bases between.

This clone was seen more than once but under ten times. The genes are TRBV5-1 and TRBJ2-5; 8 nucleotides agree with TRBD1. V shed 4 bases, J shed 5 bases, and the junction held 10 bases outside the gene matches. The CDR3 runs 15 residues. Germline V gene data show CDR1 as SGHRS and CDR2 as YFSETQ. In nucleotides, the CDR3 is TGCGCCAGCAGCGTCGCCGGGACAGGAGGTGAGACCCAGTACTTC. Translation gives CASSVAGTGGETQYF.

The chain has TRBV5-6 and TRBJ2-3, with 7 bases matching TRBD2. The CDR3 spans 15 residues. Germline V lookup: CDR1 SGHDT, CDR2 YYEEEE. Germline trimming cut 0 bases from V and 4 bases from J; bases unmatched to any gene: 5. The DNA for the CDR3 is TGTGCCAGCAGCTTGGAGGCGGGAGTGGCAGATACGCAGTATTTT. Protein product: CASSLEAGVADTQYF.

The chain has TRBV15 and TRBJ1-1, with a possible D match to TRBD1 (5 bases). V was trimmed by 0 bases and J by 5 bases, leaving 16 bases between them. In germline, CDR1 is LNHNV, CDR2 YYDKDF (reference sequence). This CDR3 region has 16 residues. The CDR3: CATSRDGGVGGTEAFF. In nucleotides, the CDR3 is TGTGCCACCAGCAGAGATGGAGGGGTCGGAGGAACTGAAGCTTTCTTT.

A few counts support this clone. CDR3 residues: CAWSPGLAPNEQFF. The CDR3 DNA reads as TGTGCCTGGAGTCCGGGACTAGCGCCCAATGAGCAGTTCTTC. The gene calls are TRBV30 and TRBJ2-1, with 10 bases aligning to TRBD2. V was clipped by 2 bases and J by 6 bases; unmatched bases: 4. CDR3 length: 14 residues. Germline V gene data show CDR1 as GTSNPN and CDR2 as SVGIG (reference sequence).

This rearrangement joins TRBV28 to TRBJ2-3, with D tentatively TRBD1 (5 bases). CDR3 length equals 14 residues. Germline V gene lookup returns CDR1 MDHEN and CDR2 SYDVKM. Trimming took 7 bases from V and 4 from J, leaving 15 bases between them. In DNA form, the CDR3 reads TGTGCCAGCACCGAACAATTAGGGGCAGATACGCAGTATTTT. Amino acid sequence: CASTEQLGADTQYF.

A few counts support this clone. The chain employs TRBV30 and TRBJ2-1, with 10 bases aligning to TRBD2. J gave up 9 bases and V 0 bases, and 8 bases lay outside the gene matches. The CDR3 runs 15 residues. Germline V gene data show CDR1 as GTSNPN and CDR2 as SVGIG (reference sequence). The CDR3 region has the DNA TGTGCCTGGAGTGTTCTAGCGGGAGTATGGGTTGAGCAGTTCTTC. It encodes CAWSVLAGVWVEQFF.

The J gene is TRBJ2-5, the V gene TRBV9; 7 bases line up with TRBD1. The CDR3 covers 14 residues. Trimming cost V 0 bases and J 5 bases; bases outside gene matches: 4. Germline V CDR1 and CDR2: SGDLS, YYNGEE. The CDR3 reads CASSVVGGEETQYF. The CDR3 region has the DNA TGTGCCAGCAGCGTAGTAGGGGGCGAGGAGACCCAGTACTTC.

This chain joins TRBV28 and TRBJ2-1; 7 bases line up with TRBD2. Germline V gene lookup returns CDR1 MDHEN and CDR2 SYDVKM. There are 12 residues in the CDR3. J was trimmed by 7 bases and V by 8 bases; bases with no gene match: 5. The CDR3 here is CASGLGTNEQFF. The CDR3 region has the DNA TGTGCCAGCGGACTAGGCACTAATGAGCAGTTCTTC.

This chain joins TRBV29-1 and TRBJ1-2; D is possibly TRBD1 (6 bases). The germline CDR1 and CDR2 sequences are SQVTM and ANQGSEA. Trimming cost V 6 bases and J 8 bases, with 16 bases left between them. The CDR3 consists of 12 residues. The DNA of the CDR3 is TGCAGCGTACGGGGGGGGGCGGAGGGCTACACCTTC. Translated, it gives CSVRGGAEGYTF.

This clone was picked up one time. This rearrangement joins TRBV2 to TRBJ1-2, with D possibly being TRBD1 (5 bases). This CDR3 comprises 15 residues. CDR1 is SNHLY and CDR2 is FYNNEI in the germline V gene. Trimming pared 2 bases from V and 4 bases from J, leaving 14 bases between. DNA of the CDR3: TGTGCCAGCAGTGAAAGTTCAGGGCCGAGCTATGGCTACACCTTC. Translating it yields CASSESSGPSYGYTF.

This chain uses TRBV13 with TRBJ2-7; 7 bases agree with TRBD1. The CDR3 is 15 amino acids. After removal of 1 base from V and 5 bases from J, the junction contained 8 bases not matched to a gene. Germline-derived CDR1 and CDR2 are PRHDT and FYEKMQ (reference sequence). CDR3 sequence reads: CASSLAGRGSDEQYF. CDR3 DNA sequence: TGTGCCAGCAGCTTAGCGGGCAGGGGGTCGGACGAGCAGTACTTC. Full variable domain (missing parts from reference TRBV13 and TRBJ2-7): AAGVIQSPRHLIKEKRETATLKCYPIPRHDTVYWYQQGPGQDPQFLISFYEKMQSDKGSIPDRFSAQQFSDYHSELNMSSLELGDSALYFCASSLAGRGSDEQYFGPGTRLTVT.

This clone showed up just a few times. CDR3 DNA: TGTGCCAGTAGTATACCTCCCAATGAGCAGTTCTTC. Its translation: CASSIPPNEQFF. The J gene is TRBJ2-1, the V gene TRBV19; the D is unclear. Germline V CDR1 and CDR2: LNHDA, SQIVND (reference sequence). The CDR3 is made up of 12 amino acids. Trimming pared 2 bases from V and 6 bases from J, leaving 5 bases between.

The CDR3 nucleotides read TGTGCCAGCAGTTGGAGACAGAATCAGCCCCAGCATTTT. This gives the protein CASSWRQNQPQHF. The chain uses TRBV6-6 and TRBJ1-5; tentatively, D is TRBD1 (5 bases). Trimming took 4 bases from V and 4 from J, leaving 8 bases between them. This CDR3 is built from 13 residues. The V gene's germline CDR1 is MNHNY and CDR2 SVGAGI (reference sequence).

The rearrangement links TRBV28 to TRBJ2-5, with TRBD2 identical over 14 bases. Germline-derived CDR1 and CDR2 are MDHEN and SYDVKM. The CDR3 has 15 residues. J gave up 4 bases and V 4 bases, and 2 bases lay outside the gene matches. The CDR3 here is CASSWTSGGLETQYF. The CDR3 coding sequence is TGTGCCAGCAGTTGGACTAGCGGGGGGTTAGAGACCCAGTACTTC.

This clone was detected only a few times. This rearrangement joins TRBV12-5 to TRBJ2-1, with a tentative D call TRBD2 (6 bases). V shed 2 bases and J shed 4 bases, with 18 bases lying between them. The CDR3 is 17 residues long. Germline V gene lookup returns CDR1 LGHNT and CDR2 FRNRAP. The CDR3 bases are TGTGCTAGTGGTTTGCCAACTCTTGGCGGGACGTACAATGAGCAGTTCTTC. Translated: CASGLPTLGGTYNEQFF.

The gene calls are TRBV2 and TRBJ2-3; D may be TRBD2 (6 bases). In germline, CDR1 is SNHLY, CDR2 FYNNEI. Trimming removed 10 bases at V and 0 bases at J, with 11 bases between. The CDR3 covers 13 residues. The CDR3 region has the DNA TGTGCCACCAAAAGCGGGAGCACAGATACGCAGTATTTT. This translates into CATKSGSTDTQYF.

This clone was found a few times. The chain recombines TRBV5-1 with TRBJ2-1; 9 bases are shared with TRBD2. The CDR3 extends over 15 amino acids. The germline V gene has CDR1 SGHRS and CDR2 YFSETQ. V dropped 5 bases and J dropped 5; count of bases not matched to a gene: 8. CDR3 sequence (DNA): TGCGCCAGCAGGGCGCGGTCTAGCGGGAACAATGAGCAGTTCTTC. Amino acids: CASRARSSGNNEQFF.

The table lists this clone with a count of one. V and J are TRBV9 and TRBJ2-2; possible D gene TRBD1, 5 bases. Germline V gives CDR1 SGDLS, CDR2 YYNGEE. The V gene lost 7 bases and the J gene lost 1 base, with 8 bases spanning the gap. This CDR3 spans 13 amino acids. CDR3 sequence reads: CASRTGNTGELFF. The DNA for the CDR3 is TGTGCCAGCCGCACAGGGAACACCGGGGAGCTGTTTTTT.

The genes are TRBV5-4 and TRBJ1-4; no clear D gene. Germline values: CDR1 SGHNT, CDR2 YYREEE (reference sequence). The V end lost 4 bases, the J end lost 0 bases, and 13 bases lay between the germline ends. The CDR3 extends over 16 amino acids. CDR3 sequence reads: CASSQAQPSTNEKLFF. The DNA of the CDR3 is TGTGCCAGCAGCCAAGCACAGCCTTCAACTAATGAAAAACTGTTTTTT.

The chain employs TRBV5-1 and TRBJ2-7, with 12 bases identical to TRBD2. CDR1 SGHRS and CDR2 YFSETQ come from the germline V gene. The trim removed 4 bases at V and 1 base at J, leaving 3 bases unmatched. The CDR3 is 15 amino acids. This CDR3 is CASSPTSGRSYEQYF. In nucleotides, the CDR3 is TGCGCCAGCAGCCCAACTAGCGGGAGGTCCTACGAGCAGTACTTC.

CDR3 residues: CATSRDLTGSNQPQHF. CDR3 DNA sequence: TGTGCCACCAGCAGAGATCTGACAGGTAGCAATCAGCCCCAGCATTTT. The J gene is TRBJ1-5, the V gene TRBV15, with D possibly matching TRBD1 (6 bases). The germline V and J ends were trimmed by 0 bases and 0 bases, with 9 bases remaining between them. Germline CDR1 reads LNHNV; CDR2 reads YYDKDF (reference sequence). The CDR3 runs 16 residues.

In this sample, this clone turned up once. The rearrangement joins TRBV29-1 to TRBJ2-5; TRBD2 matches 7 bases. Near its end, the DNA agrees better with TRBJ2-7, so the J call may be wrong. Per the germline V gene, CDR1 is SQVTM and CDR2 is ANQGSEA. The CDR3 covers 12 residues. The CDR3 region has the DNA TGCAGCGTTGAGTCTAGCGGCTACGAGCAGTACTTC. It yields the protein CSVESSGYEQYF.

This clone was found a few times. The chain combines TRBV9 with TRBJ2-1, with TRBD2 matching over 8 bases. This CDR3 has 18 amino acids. With V trimmed by 4 bases and J by 8 bases, 20 bases remained unmatched. Germline-derived CDR1 and CDR2 are SGDLS and YYNGEE. CDR3 amino acids: CASSPYGGSGMRGDEQFF. The CDR3 coding sequence is TGTGCCAGCAGCCCCTATGGGGGTAGCGGGATGCGGGGGGATGAGCAGTTCTTC. Full variable domain (outside the CDR3, taken from reference TRBV9 and TRBJ2-1): DSGVTQTPKHLITATGQRVTLRCSPRSGDLSVYWYQQSLDQGLQFLIQYYNGEERAKGNILERFSAQQFPDLHSELNLSSLELGDSALYFCASSPYGGSGMRGDEQFFGPGTRLTVL.

This rearrangement joins TRBV18 to TRBJ2-5; 8 bases align to TRBD2. Germline trimming cut 6 bases from V and 5 bases from J; bases unmatched to any gene: 14. From germline, CDR1 is KGHSH and CDR2 LQKENI. The CDR3 loop spans 16 amino acids. This CDR3 reads CASSRGTGRARETQYF. The CDR3 bases are TGTGCCAGCTCCCGGGGAACCGGGAGGGCCAGGGAGACCCAGTACTTC.

The rearrangement joins TRBV4-2 to TRBJ2-1, with 8 bases identical to TRBD2. Germline CDR1 LGHNA, CDR2 YNFKEQ. The CDR3 covers 17 residues. After removal of 1 base from V and 3 bases from J, the junction contained 8 bases not matched to a gene. The CDR3 sequence: CASSQASRLAGYNEQFF. The CDR3 DNA reads as TGTGCCAGCAGCCAAGCGAGTCGGCTAGCGGGCTACAATGAGCAGTTCTTC.

For the CDR3, the DNA is TGTGCCTCGACTAGCGGGAGTCGTTCCTATGAGCAGTTCTTC. Protein: CASTSGSRSYEQFF. The rearrangement joins TRBV28 to TRBJ2-1; 12 bases match TRBD2. V lost 11 bases, J lost 8 bases, and 10 bases stayed unmatched. Germline V gene data show CDR1 as MDHEN and CDR2 as SYDVKM. The CDR3 is made up of 14 amino acids.